One and the same sample provided the 9 T cell receptor beta chains below, sequenced in a study of blood T cell repertoires in COVID-19. Repertoires were generated with immunoSEQ multiplex PCR, while TCRdb's copy carries only in-frame clones and drops some. The repertoire consists of about 240,000 clones, with just under 85% occurring once and the leading ten covering under 5%. Input material: peripheral blood. These receptors all come from a middle-aged man with acute or convalescent COVID-19.

The CDR3 DNA sequence: TGTGCCAGCAGCTTGCGGGACAGGAGTAAAAATGAGCAGTTCTTC. Translation gives CASSLRDRSKNEQFF. The rearrangement uses TRBV7-9 and TRBJ2-1, with 8 positions matching TRBD1. The CDR3 is made up of 15 amino acids. V was clipped by 3 bases and J by 7 bases; unmatched bases: 8. The germline CDR1 and CDR2 sequences are SEHNR and FQNEAQ (reference sequence).

The J gene is TRBJ2-2, the V gene TRBV29-1, with no clear D. There are 15 residues in the CDR3. V was pared by 4 bases and J by 4 bases, with 16 bases between. Germline V gene sequence: CDR1 SQVTM, CDR2 ANQGSEA. As DNA, the CDR3 is TGCAGCGTTGGAGAGACATCAGTAAGCACCGGGGAGCTGTTTTTT. Its translation is CSVGETSVSTGELFF.

The rearrangement uses TRBV11-2 and TRBJ2-5, with no clear D. This CDR3 is 15 amino acids long. The V gene lost 1 base and the J gene lost 1 base, with 10 bases spanning the gap. Germline values: CDR1 SGHAT, CDR2 FQNNGV. The CDR3 loop reads CASSLGRWSQETQYF. The CDR3 DNA is TGTGCCAGCAGCTTAGGTCGGTGGAGCCAAGAGACCCAGTACTTC.

The chain uses TRBV28 and TRBJ2-7; a weak D match, TRBD2 (6 bases). CDR3 length equals 15 residues. The V gene lost 6 bases and the J gene lost 3 bases, with 18 bases spanning the gap. Looked up from germline, CDR1 is MDHEN and CDR2 is SYDVKM. For the CDR3, the DNA is TGTGCCAGCAGGCCGGCTTTCCGGGAGATCTACGAGCAGTACTTC. It translates to CASRPAFREIYEQYF.

V usage is TRBV6-5 and J usage is TRBJ1-2; D gene unclear. The germline V gene encodes CDR1 MNHEY and CDR2 SVGAGI. CDR3 length: 15 amino acids. Trimming took off 2 bases at V and 4 bases at J, with 14 bases between the two ends. The CDR3: CASSYTRSSGYGYTF. The CDR3 nucleotides are TGTGCCAGCAGTTACACCCGGTCTTCGGGCTATGGCTACACCTTC.

The genes are TRBV3-1 (or the pseudogene TRBV3-2) and TRBJ2-1, with D tentatively TRBD2 (6 bases). V gave up 4 bases and J gave up 5 bases, with 18 bases separating them. CDR3 length equals 16 residues. Germline loops: CDR1 LGHDT, CDR2 YNNKEL (reference sequence). The CDR3 DNA is TGTGCCAGCAGCCCCCTAGGGGCTAGCGACGACAATGAGCAGTTCTTC. Its translation: CASSPLGASDDNEQFF.

The J gene is TRBJ1-1, the V gene TRBV10-3; D might be TRBD1 (6 bases). With 8 bases removed from V and 3 bases from J, the gap between germline ends came to 16 bases. Germline V gene sequence: CDR1 ENHRY, CDR2 SYGVKD. There are 14 residues in the CDR3. This CDR3 reads CAIRGTSDHTEAFF. CDR3 in DNA: TGTGCCATCCGTGGGACATCTGATCACACTGAAGCTTTCTTT.

This chain joins TRBV19 and TRBJ1-1; perhaps TRBD1 as D (5 bases). Germline V CDR1 and CDR2: LNHDA, SQIVND (reference sequence). Trimming removed 9 bases at V and 5 bases at J, with 10 bases between. The CDR3 length is 11 residues. CDR3 DNA sequence: TGTGCCAGCCGGCGGGGGACTGAAGCTTTCTTT. Translating gives CASRRGTEAFF.

The chain combines TRBV18 with TRBJ1-6, with 8 nucleotides matching TRBD1. Trimming removed 3 bases from V and 10 bases from J; junction bases left unmatched: 8. Per germline, CDR1 KGHSH and CDR2 LQKENI. The CDR3 is 15 amino acids. DNA of the CDR3: TGTGCCAGCTCACCTAACGGACAGGGAATCTCACCCCTCCACTTT. As protein: CASSPNGQGISPLHF.